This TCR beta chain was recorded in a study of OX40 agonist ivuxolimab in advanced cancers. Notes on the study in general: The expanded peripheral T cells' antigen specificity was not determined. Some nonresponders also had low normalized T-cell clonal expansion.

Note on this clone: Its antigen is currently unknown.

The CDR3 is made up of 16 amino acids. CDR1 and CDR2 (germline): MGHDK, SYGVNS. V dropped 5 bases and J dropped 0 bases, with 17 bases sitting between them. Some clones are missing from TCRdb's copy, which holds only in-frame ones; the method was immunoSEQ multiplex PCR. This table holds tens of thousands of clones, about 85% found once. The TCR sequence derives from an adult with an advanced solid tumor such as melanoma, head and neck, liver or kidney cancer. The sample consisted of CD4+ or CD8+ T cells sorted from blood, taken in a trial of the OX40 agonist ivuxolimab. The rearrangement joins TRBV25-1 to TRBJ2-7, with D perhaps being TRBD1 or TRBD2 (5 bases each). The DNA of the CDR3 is TGTGCCAGCAGTCCCGGGACCGATCACCTCTCCTACGAGCAGTACTTC. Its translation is CASSPGTDHLSYEQYF.